The 20 T cell receptor beta chains below all came from one sample that was sequenced in a study of T cell responses to AZD1222 COVID-19 vaccine. The table came from immunoSEQ multiplex PCR; TCRdb's copy has only in-frame clones and leaves some out. The table has 120,000 to 150,000 clones, 89% seen once. The source material was peripheral blood, sampled on day 0 of AZD1222 vaccination. These receptors came from an adult in good health.

The chain carries TRBV27 and TRBJ2-5; no firm D call. In germline, CDR1 is MNHEY, CDR2 SMNVEV (reference sequence). The CDR3 totals 15 residues. Between the trimmed V and J ends, which lost 1 base and 2 bases, there was a span of 11 bases. The DNA for the CDR3 is TGTGCCAGCAGTTTATTCCTTGCGTCGCAAGAGACCCAGTACTTC. Translating it yields CASSLFLASQETQYF.

The chain joins TRBV3-1 (or the pseudogene TRBV3-2) to TRBJ2-1; TRBD2 aligns across 8 bases. Losses at the gene ends were 4 bases for V and 7 bases for J; bases not matched to a gene: 12. This CDR3 contains 16 residues. The germline CDR1 and CDR2 sequences are LGHDT and YNNKEL (reference sequence). The CDR3 nucleotides read TGTGCCAGCAGCCGACAACTAGCGGCTATAGGGAATGAGCAGTTCTTC. This codes for CASSRQLAAIGNEQFF.

This clone occurred once. The gene calls are TRBV19 and TRBJ1-1; 11 bases are a match to TRBD1. CDR1 is LNHDA and CDR2 is SQIVND in the germline V gene (reference sequence). The J segment lost 3 bases and the V segment lost 4 bases, leaving 4 bases of the junction unmatched. The length of the CDR3 is 15 residues. The CDR3 here is CASSRSGQGDTEAFF. The CDR3 DNA is TGTGCCAGTAGTAGATCGGGACAGGGGGACACTGAAGCTTTCTTT.

This chain links TRBV30 with TRBJ2-7, with D perhaps being TRBD1 or TRBD2 (5 bases each). The CDR3 totals 14 residues. Trimming pared 0 bases from V and 2 bases from J, leaving 11 bases between. The V gene's germline CDR1 is GTSNPN and CDR2 SVGIG (reference sequence). The CDR3, as DNA: TGTGCCTGGAGTGTACTCCAGGGAGCCTACGAGCAGTACTTC. Its translation: CAWSVLQGAYEQYF.

DNA for the CDR3: TGTGCCAGCAGTCCACAGGCAACCTTGACTACCTTC. Translation gives CASSPQATLTTF. The genes are TRBV5-8 and TRBJ1-2; D is perhaps TRBD1 (5 bases). Trimming pared 5 bases from V and 14 bases from J, leaving 19 bases between. CDR1 SGHTS and CDR2 YDEGEE come from the germline V gene. The CDR3 covers 12 residues.

DNA for the CDR3: TGTGCCAGCAGTTCGGGGAGAGGGAAAGGCTACACCTTC. It is translated as CASSSGRGKGYTF. The J gene is TRBJ1-2, the V gene TRBV28; no clear D. Germline V gives CDR1 MDHEN, CDR2 SYDVKM. V gave up 4 bases and J gave up 8 bases, with 14 bases separating them. This CDR3 spans 13 amino acids.

V gene TRBV10-3 combines with J gene TRBJ1-2; D is unresolved. The germline CDR1 and CDR2 sequences are ENHRY and SYGVKD. The CDR3 has 13 residues. Trimming shortened V by 6 bases and J by 4 bases, and 12 bases separated the two germline ends. The CDR3 nucleotides are TGTGCCATCAGGAGAAATGCAGGCTATGGCTACACCTTC. It yields the protein CAIRRNAGYGYTF.

The chain links TRBV6-5 to TRBJ2-1, with D perhaps assigned TRBD1 or TRBD2 (5 bases each). This CDR3 has 15 amino acids. Per germline, CDR1 MNHEY and CDR2 SVGAGI. V was trimmed by 4 bases and J by 9 bases, leaving 19 bases between them. The CDR3 region has the DNA TGTGCCAGCAGTTTATTGGGGACCGCTGAAGGTGAGCAGTTCTTC. Residues: CASSLLGTAEGEQFF.

This chain uses TRBV3-1 (or the pseudogene TRBV3-2) with TRBJ1-6, with D unclear. Germline V gene sequence: CDR1 LGHDT, CDR2 YNNKEL (reference sequence). Between the trimmed V and J ends, which lost 5 bases and 9 bases, there was a span of 14 bases. The CDR3 totals 14 residues. The CDR3 DNA reads TGTGCCAGCAGCTTTGGCTTATTGGGTTCACCCCTCCACTTT. This sequence encodes CASSFGLLGSPLHF.

The gene calls are TRBV7-3 and TRBJ1-2, with TRBD1 identical over 9 bases. Per germline, CDR1 SGHTA and CDR2 FQGTGA. The CDR3 runs 17 residues. V dropped 2 bases and J dropped 6; count of bases not matched to a gene: 13. The CDR3 nucleotides are TGTGCCAGCAGCTTATTTGGCCCCGGGACAGGGTTCGATGGCTACACCTTC. Translation gives CASSLFGPGTGFDGYTF.

The chain has TRBV9 and TRBJ1-1; no firm D call. V was trimmed by 3 bases and J by 6 bases, leaving 18 bases between them. This CDR3 spans 15 amino acids. Germline V gene sequence: CDR1 SGDLS, CDR2 YYNGEE. CDR3 sequence: CASSASLGLGAEAFF. In DNA, the CDR3 is TGTGCCAGCAGCGCCAGCCTTGGTCTAGGCGCTGAAGCTTTCTTT.

The chain uses TRBV18 and TRBJ2-7; tentative D call: TRBD1 (5 bases). The V gene lost 3 bases and the J gene lost 11 bases, with 17 bases spanning the gap. This CDR3 contains 13 residues. Germline V gene data show CDR1 as KGHSH and CDR2 as LQKENI. The CDR3 reads CASSPGNDRKKYF. The CDR3 bases are TGTGCCAGCTCACCGGGAAACGACAGAAAGAAGTACTTC.

The chain has TRBV19 and TRBJ1-5, with no clear D. Germline V gene sequence: CDR1 LNHDA, CDR2 SQIVND (reference sequence). CDR3 size: 15 residues. The V end was cut by 1 base, the J end by 0 bases, with 7 bases between. The CDR3 reads CASSIVQNSNQPQHF. CDR3 bases: TGTGCCAGTAGTATAGTACAGAATAGCAATCAGCCCCAGCATTTT.

The CDR3 loop is CASSPGLRNTIYF. The CDR3 DNA follows: TGTGCCAGCAGCCCGGGACTTAGAAACACCATATATTTT. The chain employs TRBV11-2 and TRBJ1-3, with a weak D call TRBD1 (5 bases). With 5 bases removed from V and 5 bases from J, the gap between germline ends came to 10 bases. The CDR3 spans 13 residues. CDR1 is SGHAT and CDR2 is FQNNGV in the germline V gene.

This rearrangement joins TRBV3-1 (or the pseudogene TRBV3-2) to TRBJ1-1, with 7 bases matching TRBD1. J was trimmed by 3 bases and V by 3 bases; bases with no gene match: 10. This CDR3 contains 16 residues. CDR1 LGHDT and CDR2 YNNKEL come from the germline V gene (reference sequence). CDR3 sequence: CASSHKSGGRYTEAFF. The CDR3 bases are TGTGCCAGCAGCCATAAATCAGGGGGTAGGTACACTGAAGCTTTCTTT.

The CDR3 DNA reads TGTGCCAGCAGTGAAGGGGTATTCGGCGAGCAGTACTTC. Protein product: CASSEGVFGEQYF. The V gene is TRBV6-1, the J gene TRBJ2-7; D gene unclear. V was trimmed by 1 base and J by 6 bases, leaving 10 bases between them. The CDR3 covers 13 residues. Germline V gives CDR1 MNHNS, CDR2 SASEGT.

The chain recombines TRBV5-1 with TRBJ1-1, with D uncertain. The CDR3 consists of 13 residues. Germline CDR1 and CDR2: SGHRS and YFSETQ. V was pared by 0 bases and J by 0 bases, with 3 bases between. CDR3 bases: TGCGCCAGCAGCTTGGGGATGAACACTGAAGCTTTCTTT. As protein: CASSLGMNTEAFF.

V and J are TRBV30 and TRBJ1-5; D is possibly TRBD1 (6 bases). Trimming left V 0 bases short and J 4 bases short, with 16 bases between. CDR1 is GTSNPN, CDR2 SVGIG, per germline (reference sequence). This CDR3 is built from 16 residues. The CDR3 DNA is TGTGCCTGGAGTGTTCCCGGCAGGGGCCCTAATCAGCCCCAGCATTTT. This sequence encodes CAWSVPGRGPNQPQHF.

The J gene is TRBJ2-5, the V gene TRBV2; TRBD1 agrees at 11 bases. V shed 5 bases, J shed 5 bases, and the junction held 7 bases outside the gene matches. Germline V CDR1 and CDR2: SNHLY, FYNNEI. The CDR3 spans 15 residues. The CDR3 DNA follows: TGTGCCAGCAGTATTAGGACAGGGGGCGGTGAGACCCAGTACTTC. It specifies CASSIRTGGGETQYF.

The V call is TRBV7-9, the J call TRBJ1-1; perhaps TRBD1 as D (5 bases). Trimming removed 3 bases at V and 6 bases at J, with 11 bases between. This CDR3 contains 13 residues. CDR1 and CDR2 from the germline V gene are SEHNR and FQNEAQ (reference sequence). CDR3 nucleotides: TGTGCCAGCAGCTTTTTTCCGGGGGCTGAAGCTTTCTTT. Translation: CASSFFPGAEAFF. Combining the CDR3 with reference TRBV7-9 and TRBJ1-1 gives the whole variable domain DTGVSQNPRHKITKRGQNVTFRCDPISEHNRLYWYRQTLGQGPEFLTYFQNEAQLEKSRLLSDRFSAERPKGSFSTLEIQRTEQGDSAMYLCASSFFPGAEAFFGQGTRLTVV.